This entry describes one T cell receptor beta chain. The data are from a study of cytomegalovirus exposure and HLA in healthy donors. PCR primers comprised 60 Vbeta and 13 Jbeta primers. TCRdb's table, derived via immunoSEQ multiplex PCR, lists solely in-frame clones and lacks some. Here the sample spans roughly 150,000 clones, approximately 75% being singletons. This CDR3 region has 16 residues. CDR1 SGHRS and CDR2 YFSETQ come from the germline V gene. V trimming: 7 bases; J trimming: 8 bases; junction bases outside the gene matches: 14. Material for sequencing was PBMCs. The TCR originated in a woman between 18 and 29 years old in good health and CMV-seronegative. This chain joins TRBV5-1 and TRBJ2-1; the match to TRBD2 covers 11 bases. This CDR3 reads CASSKTTSGETHEQFF. The CDR3 coding sequence is TGCGCCAGCTCAAAAACGACTAGCGGGGAGACGCATGAGCAGTTCTTC.